This TCR beta chain was observed in a study of blood T cell repertoires in COVID-19. Study background: Both acute and convalescent COVID-19 samples were obtained from the United States, Italy and Spain. Sample material is recorded as cDNA or gDNA derived from T cells, B-cell-depleted T cells, or PBMCs.

Germline lookup yields CDR1 SGHAT and CDR2 FQNNGV. This CDR3 is 16 amino acids long. V lost 5 bases, J lost 6 bases, and 16 bases stayed unmatched. Libraries were prepared by immunoSEQ multiplex PCR; TCRdb keeps only in-frame clonotypes and omits some of them. The sample has about 170,000 clones; 70% to 90% are singletons. Sequencing used peripheral blood. The V call is TRBV11-2, the J call TRBJ2-7, with 7 bases aligning to TRBD1. The source is a man aged 35-49 years who had recovered from COVID-19. Written as DNA, the CDR3 is TGTGCCAGCAGCCTCCCCCTCTCACAGGGGAGAGGCGAGCAGTACTTC. Translated: CASSLPLSQGRGEQYF.